These 2 T cell receptor beta chains originate from one sample sequenced in a study of patients and donors after allogeneic stem cell transplantation. TCRdb fed the RT-PCR reads into MiXCR, producing one record per CDR3 protein. The sample has about 110,000 distinct CDR3 sequences; about a third are singletons. The sample taken for sequencing was blood, either unsorted or a sorted T cell fraction (not recorded which). The origin of the receptors is a human donor who was either an allogeneic HSCT recipient or a stem cell or donor lymphocyte infusion donor (not recorded which). It is not recorded whose cells these are; they may come from a transplant donor.

The chain carries TRBV28 and TRBJ1-2; 9 bases agree with TRBD1. After removal of 6 bases from V and 4 bases from J, the junction contained 9 bases not matched to a gene. CDR3 length equals 15 residues. Germline V gene data show CDR1 as MDHEN and CDR2 as SYDVKM. The CDR3 region has the DNA TGTGCCAGCAGGCCGGGACAGGGCTTTCTCTATGGCTACACCTTC. This gives the protein CASRPGQGFLYGYTF.

This clonotype was seen more than once but under ten times. The rearrangement uses TRBV28 and TRBJ1-5; D might be TRBD1 (6 bases). Germline values: CDR1 MDHEN, CDR2 SYDVKM. The ends were cut back, 4 bases at V and 1 base at J, with 11 bases in the middle. The CDR3 runs to 15 residues. The CDR3 loop reads CASSSPTGSNQPQHF. The CDR3 DNA is TGTGCCAGCAGTTCACCGACAGGAAGCAATCAGCCCCAGCATTTT.